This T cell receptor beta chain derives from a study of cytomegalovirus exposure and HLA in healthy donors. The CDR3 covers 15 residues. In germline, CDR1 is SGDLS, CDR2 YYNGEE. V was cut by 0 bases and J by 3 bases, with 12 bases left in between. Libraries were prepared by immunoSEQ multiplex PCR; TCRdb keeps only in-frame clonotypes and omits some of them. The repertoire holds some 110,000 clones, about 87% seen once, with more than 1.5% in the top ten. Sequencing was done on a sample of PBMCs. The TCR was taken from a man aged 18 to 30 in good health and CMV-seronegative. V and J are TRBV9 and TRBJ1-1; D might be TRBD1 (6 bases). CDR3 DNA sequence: TGTGCCAGCAGCGTAGATGGGGGCTTGGACACTGAAGCTTTCTTT. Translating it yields CASSVDGGLDTEAFF.